This entry concerns a single T cell receptor (beta chain). Its antigen is undetermined. Alongside CTLA-4 blockade with ipilimumab, patients with chemo-refractory metastatic non-small-cell lung cancer received focal radiation. Sequenced by immunoSEQ multiplex PCR; TCRdb stores in-frame clones only, minus some. This sample carries around 45,000 clones, 55% to 80% of them seen once, and the ten largest clones take 3% to 4.5%. The entry originates in a study of radiotherapy plus CTLA-4 blockade in lung cancer. Overall study context: Disease control reached over 30%, with objective responses in over 15%.

Overall study results and limits: Early clonal dynamics of blood T cells, together with interferon-beta, were reported as the best response predictor. Radiotherapy with ipilimumab was followed by blood expansion of tumor-derived clones.

V was clipped by 2 bases and J by 6 bases; unmatched bases: 12. The CDR3 consists of 17 residues. The V gene's germline CDR1 is SGDLS and CDR2 YYNGEE. This specimen was peripheral blood, taken from a patient treated with radiotherapy plus ipilimumab. J is TRBJ2-1 and V is TRBV9; 9 bases line up with TRBD2. The receptor's source is a human donor with non-small cell lung cancer who had a complete response to radiotherapy plus ipilimumab. This CDR3 is CASSVATSGSLGNEQFF. In DNA form, the CDR3 reads TGTGCCAGCAGCGTGGCCACTAGCGGGTCTTTAGGCAATGAGCAGTTCTTC. The full variable domain, in which reference TRBV9 and TRBJ2-1 provide the parts outside the CDR3, is DSGVTQTPKHLITATGQRVTLRCSPRSGDLSVYWYQQSLDQGLQFLIQYYNGEERAKGNILERFSAQQFPDLHSELNLSSLELGDSALYFCASSVATSGSLGNEQFFGPGTRLTVL.